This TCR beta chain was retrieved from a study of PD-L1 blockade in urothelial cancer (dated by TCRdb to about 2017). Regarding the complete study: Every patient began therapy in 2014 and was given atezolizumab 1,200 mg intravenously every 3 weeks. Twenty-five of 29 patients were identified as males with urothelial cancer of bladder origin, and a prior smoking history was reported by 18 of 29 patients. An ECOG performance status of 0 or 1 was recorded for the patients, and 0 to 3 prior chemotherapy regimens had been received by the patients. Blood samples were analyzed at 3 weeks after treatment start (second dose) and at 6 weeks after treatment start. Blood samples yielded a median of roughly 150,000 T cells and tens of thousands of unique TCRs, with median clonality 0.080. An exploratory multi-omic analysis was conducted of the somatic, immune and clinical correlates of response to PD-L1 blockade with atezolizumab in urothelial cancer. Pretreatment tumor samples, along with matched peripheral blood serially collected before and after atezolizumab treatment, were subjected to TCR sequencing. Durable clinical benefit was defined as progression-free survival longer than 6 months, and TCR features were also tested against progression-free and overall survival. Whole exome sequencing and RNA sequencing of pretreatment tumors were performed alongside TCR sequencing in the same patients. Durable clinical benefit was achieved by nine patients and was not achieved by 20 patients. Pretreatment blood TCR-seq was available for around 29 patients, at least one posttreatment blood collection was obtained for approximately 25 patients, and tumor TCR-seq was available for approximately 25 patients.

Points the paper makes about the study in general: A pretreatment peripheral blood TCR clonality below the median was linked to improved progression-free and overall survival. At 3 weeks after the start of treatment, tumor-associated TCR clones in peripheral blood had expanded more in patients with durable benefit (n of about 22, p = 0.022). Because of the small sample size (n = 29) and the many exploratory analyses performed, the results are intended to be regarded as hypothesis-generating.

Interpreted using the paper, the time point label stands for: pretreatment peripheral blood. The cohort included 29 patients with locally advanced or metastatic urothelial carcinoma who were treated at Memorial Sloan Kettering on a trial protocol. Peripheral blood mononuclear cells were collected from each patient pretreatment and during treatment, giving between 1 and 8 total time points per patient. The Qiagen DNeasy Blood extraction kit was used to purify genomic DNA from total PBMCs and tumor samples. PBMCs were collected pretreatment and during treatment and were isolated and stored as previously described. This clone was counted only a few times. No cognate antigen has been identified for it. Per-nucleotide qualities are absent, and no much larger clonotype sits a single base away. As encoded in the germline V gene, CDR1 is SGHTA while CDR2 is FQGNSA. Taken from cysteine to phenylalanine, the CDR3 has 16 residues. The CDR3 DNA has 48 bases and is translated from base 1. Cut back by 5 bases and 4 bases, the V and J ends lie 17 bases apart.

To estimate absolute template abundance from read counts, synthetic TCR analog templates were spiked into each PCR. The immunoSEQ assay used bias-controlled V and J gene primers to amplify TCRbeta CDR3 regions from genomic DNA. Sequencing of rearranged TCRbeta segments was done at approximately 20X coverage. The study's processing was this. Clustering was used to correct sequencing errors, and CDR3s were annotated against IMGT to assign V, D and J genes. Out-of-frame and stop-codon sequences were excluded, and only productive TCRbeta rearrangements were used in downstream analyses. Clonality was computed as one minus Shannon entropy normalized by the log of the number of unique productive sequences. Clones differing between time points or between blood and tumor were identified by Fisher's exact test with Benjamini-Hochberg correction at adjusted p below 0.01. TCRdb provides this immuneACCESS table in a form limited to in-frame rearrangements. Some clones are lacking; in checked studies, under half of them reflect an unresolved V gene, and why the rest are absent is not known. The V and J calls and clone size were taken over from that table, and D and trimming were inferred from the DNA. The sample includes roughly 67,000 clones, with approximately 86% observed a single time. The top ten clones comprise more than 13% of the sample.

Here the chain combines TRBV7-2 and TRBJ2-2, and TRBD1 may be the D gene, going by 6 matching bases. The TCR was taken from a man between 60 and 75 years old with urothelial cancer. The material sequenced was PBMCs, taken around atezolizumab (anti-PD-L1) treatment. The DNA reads TGTGCCAGCAGCCTTCGGACAGACCAGGTCACCGGGGAGCTGTTTTTT. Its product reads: CASSLRTDQVTGELFF.